This entry describes one T cell receptor (beta chain). In germline, CDR1 is MNHEY, CDR2 SVGAGI. J gave up 3 bases and V 5 bases, and 4 bases lay outside the gene matches. This CDR3 region has 15 residues. Sequencing was performed with immunoSEQ multiplex PCR; in TCRdb, only in-frame clones are kept and a portion is missing. This sample has about 36,000 clones; around nine tenths occur once, and the top ten carry around 10%. The data derive from a study of T cell changes during pregnancy in multiple sclerosis. This sequence originates from a female donor with multiple sclerosis, enrolled in a pregnancy study. J is TRBJ1-4 and V is TRBV6-5, with 9 bases fitting TRBD1. The starting material was CD8+ T cells from peripheral blood mononuclear cells, obtained in the third trimester of pregnancy. CDR3 nucleotide sequence: TGTGCCAGCAGTCCGACAGGGGGATCTAATGAAAAACTGTTTTTT. As protein: CASSPTGGSNEKLFF.